The clone carrying this T cell receptor beta chain was seen at least ten times. What it binds is not known. TCRdb re-called the RT-PCR reads with MiXCR, one entry per CDR3 protein. In the table there are fewer than 600,000 distinct CDR3 sequences, 6% to 9% of which are singletons. These data come from a study of response to subunit inactivated influenza vaccine. General study results and limits: Only a handful of new T cells, the authors suggested, are recruited with each seasonal influenza vaccination.

The V and J ends lost 1 base and 7 bases respectively, with 21 bases between them. This CDR3 is built from 18 residues. Germline CDR1 SGHRS, CDR2 YFSETQ. The chain links TRBV5-1 to TRBJ1-6, with D possibly being TRBD1 (5 bases). The specimen was PBMCs from blood, collected about 24 months after vaccination. The origin of this receptor is a man between 50 and 70 years old who received an inactivated influenza vaccine. The CDR3 DNA reads as TGCGCCAGCAGCTTGAAGAGTTCGGAGGGGCGCGAGAATTCACCCCTCCACTTT. Its protein is CASSLKSSEGRENSPLHF.